The T cell receptor beta chain described here comes from a study of T cells in narcolepsy. Study conclusions and caveats: Same-patient CSF and blood CD4+ T cell clonotypes included HCRT-specific and TRIB2-specific autoreactive ones. Blood of same and different patients, but not healthy controls, reportedly held recurring autoreactive clonotypes.

Data came from immunoSEQ multiplex PCR; TCRdb stores just in-frame clones and leaves some out. In the table there are fewer than 35,000 clones, roughly four fifths of which are singletons. Germline-derived CDR1 and CDR2 are MDHEN and SYDVKM. V lost 10 bases, J lost 3 bases, and 7 bases stayed unmatched. The CDR3 has 13 residues. In the case of this clone: Antigen unknown.

Sequencing was performed on CD45RA- memory CD4+ T cells from PBMCs. The sequence was collected from a human donor with narcolepsy. V is TRBV28 and J is TRBJ1-2; 8 bases map to TRBD1. The CDR3 DNA is TGTGCCATCCATCAGGGGGCGGACTATGGCTACACCTTC. It encodes CAIHQGADYGYTF.